One T cell receptor (beta chain) is described in this entry. The sample belongs to a study of blood T cell repertoires in COVID-19. The authors' processing: From reference gene primer amplification, estimates of nucleated cell counts were derived. Profiling relied on immunoSEQ multiplex PCR, and the TCRdb table lists in-frame clones only, not all of them. V and J calls and clone size follow that table, whereas D and trimming were derived from the DNA. The data contain under 200,000 clones, 79% of them seen just once; the ten biggest clones take up 15% to 20%. The CDR3 spans 12 residues. Unmatched junction bases numbered 0, after V lost 5 bases and J lost 6 bases. Germline assignment: CDR1 MNHEY and CDR2 SVGEGT.

This sequence was found in a woman between 65 and 79 years old in a cohort exposed to, infected with or recovered from COVID-19 (not recorded which). The source material was PBMCs or T cells enriched from blood (not recorded which). V gene TRBV6-2 or TRBV6-3 combines with J gene TRBJ2-4, with 8 bases identical to TRBD2. CDR3 amino acids: CASSSGRNIQYF. For the CDR3, the DNA is TGTGCCAGCAGTAGCGGGAGAAACATTCAGTACTTC.